This T cell receptor (beta chain) was captured in a study of T cells after posttransplantation cyclophosphamide. Regarding the study as a whole: Later blood repertoires were often dominated by clones from the donor CD8+ memory compartment. Tissue-infiltrating T cells from skin or gut overlapped little with blood T cells. Recipient CMV seropositivity and CMV reactivation strongly tracked TRB clonality.

As to this clone: The antigen is not known.

A marrow graft followed busulfan-fludarabine conditioning, with cyclophosphamide on days +3 and +4. Clones were sequenced by immunoSEQ multiplex PCR, and TCRdb holds only the in-frame ones, with some missing. In the table there are under 7,000 clones, around 92% of which are singletons. Trimming cost V 8 bases and J 1 base, with 8 bases left between them. The CDR3 has 12 residues. Germline values: CDR1 SNHLY, CDR2 FYNNEI. This sample comprised PBMCs, obtained 1404 days after allogeneic stem cell transplant with posttransplant cyclophosphamide. This receptor was obtained from a female patient aged 50 to 65 who received an allogeneic stem cell transplant from a related donor, was CMV-positive, and had no GVHD. Some T cells may be graft donor cells. V and J are TRBV2 and TRBJ1-1; tentatively, D is TRBD1 (6 bases). CDR3 sequence reads: CASLQGNTEAFF. CDR3 DNA sequence: TGTGCCAGCCTACAGGGGAACACTGAAGCTTTCTTT.